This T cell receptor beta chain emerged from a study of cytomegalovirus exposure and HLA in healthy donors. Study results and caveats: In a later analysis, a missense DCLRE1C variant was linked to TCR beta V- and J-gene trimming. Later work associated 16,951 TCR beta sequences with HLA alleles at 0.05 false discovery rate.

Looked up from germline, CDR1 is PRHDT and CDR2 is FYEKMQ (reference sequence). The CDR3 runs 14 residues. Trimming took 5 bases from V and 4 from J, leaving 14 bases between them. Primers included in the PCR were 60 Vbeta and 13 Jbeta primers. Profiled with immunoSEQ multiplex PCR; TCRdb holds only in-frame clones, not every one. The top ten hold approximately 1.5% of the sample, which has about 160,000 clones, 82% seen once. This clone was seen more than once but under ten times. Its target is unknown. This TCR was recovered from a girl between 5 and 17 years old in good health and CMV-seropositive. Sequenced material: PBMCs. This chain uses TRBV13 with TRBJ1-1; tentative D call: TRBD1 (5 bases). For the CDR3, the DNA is TGTGCCAGCAGCCAGGGCCCCTACAGCACTGAAGCTTTCTTT. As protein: CASSQGPYSTEAFF. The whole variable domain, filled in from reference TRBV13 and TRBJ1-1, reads AAGVIQSPRHLIKEKRETATLKCYPIPRHDTVYWYQQGPGQDPQFLISFYEKMQSDKGSIPDRFSAQQFSDYHSELNMSSLELGDSALYFCASSQGPYSTEAFFGQGTRLTVV.